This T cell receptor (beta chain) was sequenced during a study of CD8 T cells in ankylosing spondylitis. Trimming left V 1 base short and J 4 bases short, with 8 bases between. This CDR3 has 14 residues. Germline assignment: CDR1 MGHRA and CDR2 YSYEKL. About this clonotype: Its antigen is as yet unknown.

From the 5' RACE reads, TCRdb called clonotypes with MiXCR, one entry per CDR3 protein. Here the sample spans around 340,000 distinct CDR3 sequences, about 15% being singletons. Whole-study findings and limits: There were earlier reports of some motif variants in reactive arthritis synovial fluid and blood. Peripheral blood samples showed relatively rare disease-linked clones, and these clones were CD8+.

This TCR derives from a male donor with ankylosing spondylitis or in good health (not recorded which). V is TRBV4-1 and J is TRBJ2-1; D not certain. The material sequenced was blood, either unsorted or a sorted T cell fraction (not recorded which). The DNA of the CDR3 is TGCGCCAGCAGCCAAGTAATCAGGTACAATGAGCAGTTCTTC. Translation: CASSQVIRYNEQFF.